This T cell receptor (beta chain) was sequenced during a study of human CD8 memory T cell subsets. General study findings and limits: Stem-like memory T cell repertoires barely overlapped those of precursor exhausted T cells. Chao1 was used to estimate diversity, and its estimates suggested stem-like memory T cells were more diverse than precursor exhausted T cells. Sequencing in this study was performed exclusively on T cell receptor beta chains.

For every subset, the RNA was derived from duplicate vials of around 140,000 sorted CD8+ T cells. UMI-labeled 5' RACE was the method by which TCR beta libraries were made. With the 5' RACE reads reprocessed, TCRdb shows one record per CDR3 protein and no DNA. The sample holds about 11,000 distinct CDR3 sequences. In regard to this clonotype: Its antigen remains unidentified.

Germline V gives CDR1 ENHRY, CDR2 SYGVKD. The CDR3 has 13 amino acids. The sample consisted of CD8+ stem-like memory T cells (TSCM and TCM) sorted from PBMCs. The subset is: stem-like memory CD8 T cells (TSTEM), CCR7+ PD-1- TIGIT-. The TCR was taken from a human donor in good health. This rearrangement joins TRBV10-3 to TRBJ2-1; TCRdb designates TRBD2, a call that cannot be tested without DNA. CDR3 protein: CATGLAGVYEQFF.